Sequencing of this T cell receptor beta chain was carried out in a study of CD8 T cells in ankylosing spondylitis. Overall study findings and caveats: A TCR beta motif made of several highly homologous variants seemed typical of ankylosing spondylitis blood. The authors reported significant enrichment of disease-linked clones in matched ankylosing spondylitis synovial fluid.

With molecular barcodes, quantitative 5'-RACE was used to make the TCR beta libraries. TCRdb re-called the 5' RACE reads with MiXCR, one entry per CDR3 protein. The sample yields 380,000 or so distinct CDR3 sequences, 20% to 25% seen once. This CDR3 region has 12 residues. The germline V and J ends were trimmed by 6 bases and 4 bases, with 10 bases remaining between them. With respect to this clonotype: Its specificity is unknown.

The material sequenced was blood, either unsorted or a sorted T cell fraction (not recorded which). The receptor was derived from a male donor with ankylosing spondylitis or in good health (not recorded which). The chain has TRBV12-3 or TRBV12-4 and TRBJ2-7, with D possibly TRBD2 on 5 matching bases. The CDR3 DNA is TGTGCCAGCAGAGAGAGAGGGTACGAGCAGTACTTC. As protein: CASRERGYEQYF.